This T cell receptor (beta chain) was recovered during a study of long-term antiretroviral therapy in people with HIV. Study-wide results and limits: Patients on ART gained diversity, which nonetheless stayed below transplant donor controls.

CDR1 is LGHNA, CDR2 YSLEER, per germline. This CDR3 is built from 14 residues. In regard to this clone: The antigen is not known. One end of the junction does not line up with germline, which may come from a read error.

The assay used was immunoSEQ (version v3.0), run at survey level. Generated by immunoSEQ multiplex PCR, the TCRdb table keeps only in-frame clones and is missing some. The table has some 23,000 clones, approximately 86% seen once; the top ten hold 4.5% to 6%. People in the study who had HIV all got their treatment in the United States. The sequence came from a man aged 25-45 years with HIV. The chain joins TRBV4-3 to TRBJ1-1; 7 bases match TRBD1. Sequenced material: unsorted PBMCs, taken approximately 4.5 years after starting antiretroviral therapy. The CDR3 DNA sequence: TGCGCCAGCAGCCAAGAGGTTGGGACAGCTGGGCTGATCTTT. Amino acid sequence: CASSQEVGTAGLIF.